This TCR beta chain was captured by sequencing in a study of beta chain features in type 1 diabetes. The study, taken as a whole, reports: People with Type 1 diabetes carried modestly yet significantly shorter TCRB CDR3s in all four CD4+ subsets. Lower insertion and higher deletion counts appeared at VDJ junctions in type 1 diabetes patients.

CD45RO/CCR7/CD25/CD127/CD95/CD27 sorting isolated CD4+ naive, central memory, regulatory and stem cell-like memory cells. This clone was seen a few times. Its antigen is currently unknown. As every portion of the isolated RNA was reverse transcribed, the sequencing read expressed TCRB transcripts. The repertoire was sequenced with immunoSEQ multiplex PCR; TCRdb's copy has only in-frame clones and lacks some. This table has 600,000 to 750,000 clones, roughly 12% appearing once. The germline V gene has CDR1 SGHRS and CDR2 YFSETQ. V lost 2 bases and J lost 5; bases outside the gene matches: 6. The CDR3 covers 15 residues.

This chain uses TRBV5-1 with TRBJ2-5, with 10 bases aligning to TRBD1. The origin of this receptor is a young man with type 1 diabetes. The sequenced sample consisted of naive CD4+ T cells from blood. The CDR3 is CASSLRQGAQETQYF. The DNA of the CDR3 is TGCGCCAGCAGCTTACGACAGGGGGCGCAGGAGACCCAGTACTTC.